This is a list of T cell receptor beta chains from one sample in a study of technical replicates of blood from several donors. Using immunoSEQ multiplex PCR, the repertoire was profiled, and TCRdb retains in-frame clones only, with some absent. The data contain about 88,000 clones, about 90% of them seen just once; the ten biggest clones take up roughly 0.25%. Sample: T cells isolated from PBMCs. Receptors originate from a human donor in good health. The CDR3 runs from the conserved cysteine through the conserved F or W. D genes are given only for firm matches. The size entry is marked missing in some rows and otherwise reads once, few, many or a size class.

v_call	j_call	clone_size	d_call	cdr3_length	cdr3_aa	cdr3_nt
TRBV15	TRBJ2-7	NA	NA	14	CATSRDLARYEQYF	TGTGCCACCAGCAGAGATCTAGCTCGGTACGAGCAGTACTTC
TRBV23-1	TRBJ1-5	NA	TRBD1	16	CASSQSDRTEDQPQHF	TGCGCCAGCAGTCAATCGGACAGGACGGAGGATCAGCCCCAGCATTTT
TRBV19	TRBJ1-4	NA	NA	13	CASSMTGYEKLFF	TGTGCCAGTAGTATGACGGGATACGAAAAACTGTTTTTT
TRBV11-3	TRBJ1-2	NA	NA	12	CASSPGDYGYTF	TGTGCCAGCAGCCCGGGGGACTATGGCTACACCTTC
TRBV19	TRBJ1-2	NA	NA	13	CASSQGSTYGYTF	TGTGCCAGTAGTCAGGGTAGCACATATGGCTACACCTTC
TRBV6-6	TRBJ1-4	NA	NA	15	CASSYDSATNEKLFF	TGTGCCAGCAGTTATGACAGTGCAACTAATGAAAAACTGTTTTTT
TRBV10-3	TRBJ1-1	NA	TRBD1	12	CAIKGQGAEAFF	TGTGCCATCAAGGGACAGGGGGCTGAAGCTTTCTTT
TRBV25-1	TRBJ1-1	NA	NA	16	CASSERYYTENTEAFF	TGTGCCAGCAGTGAACGCTATTACACAGAGAACACTGAAGCTTTCTTT
TRBV20-1	TRBJ1-1	NA	NA	11	CSPRTSVEAFF	TGCAGTCCCAGGACTTCAGTAGAAGCTTTCTTT
TRBV5-1	TRBJ1-4	NA	TRBD1	14	CASSVGTANEKLFF	TGCGCCAGCAGCGTCGGGACAGCTAATGAAAAACTGTTTTTT
TRBV4-1	TRBJ2-6	NA	NA	14	CASSRTNGANVLTF	TGCGCCAGCAGCCGAACAAATGGGGCCAACGTCCTGACTTTC
TRBV2	TRBJ2-7	NA	TRBD1	14	CATYRDRDTYEQYF	TGTGCCACCTACCGGGACAGGGATACCTACGAGCAGTACTTC
TRBV5-6	TRBJ2-7	NA	NA	13	CASSWTGTPEQYF	TGTGCCAGCAGCTGGACCGGGACACCCGAGCAGTACTTC
TRBV2	TRBJ1-1	NA	NA	14	CASKTRDLNTEAFF	TGTGCCAGCAAAACTAGGGACTTGAACACTGAAGCTTTCTTT
TRBV27	TRBJ1-2	once	TRBD1	14	CASMAFGQGWGYTF	TGTGCCAGCATGGCCTTTGGACAGGGTTGGGGCTACACCTTC
TRBV30	TRBJ1-2	NA	NA	13	CAWSHGQYWGYTF	TGTGCCTGGAGCCACGGACAATATTGGGGCTACACCTTC
TRBV5-5	TRBJ2-7	NA	TRBD2	17	CASSLSVTGTTPYEQYF	TGTGCCAGCAGCTTGTCCGTAACGGGGACTACACCCTACGAGCAGTACTTC
TRBV7-8	TRBJ1-2	NA	TRBD1	13	CASSDRETKGYTF	TGTGCCAGCAGCGACAGGGAAACAAAAGGCTACACCTTC
TRBV7-8	TRBJ1-2	NA	NA	13	CASSLRVNYGYTF	TGTGCCAGCAGCTTACGAGTGAACTATGGCTACACCTTC
TRBV28	TRBJ2-5	NA	TRBD1	16	CASSLGLGQGEETQYF	TGTGCCAGCAGTTTAGGCCTGGGACAGGGAGAAGAGACCCAGTACTTC
TRBV5-4	TRBJ1-4	NA	NA	14	CASRGRGTNEKLFF	TGTGCCAGCCGCGGCAGGGGAACTAATGAAAAACTGTTTTTT
TRBV6-1	TRBJ1-4	NA	TRBD1	15	CASRDRQGGTEKLFF	TGTGCCAGCAGGGATAGACAGGGGGGGACGGAAAAACTGTTTTTT
TRBV6-5	TRBJ1-2	NA	TRBD1	14	CASNYAGGNYGYTF	TGTGCCAGCAACTACGCAGGGGGTAACTATGGCTACACCTTC
TRBV28	TRBJ1-1	NA	TRBD1	13	CASSPGGNTEAFF	TGTGCCAGCAGTCCAGGGGGTAACACTGAAGCTTTCTTT
TRBV9	TRBJ1-1	NA	NA	14	CASSVSGVNTEAFF	TGTGCCAGCAGCGTCTCAGGCGTTAACACTGAAGCTTTCTTT
TRBV5-1	TRBJ1-5	NA	TRBD1	15	CASSLGSGGAEPQHF	TGCGCCAGCAGCTTGGGGTCAGGGGGTGCCGAACCCCAGCATTTT
TRBV5-1	TRBJ2-3	NA	TRBD2	16	CASPFPSGSSTDTQYF	TGCGCCAGCCCCTTCCCTAGCGGGAGTAGCACAGATACGCAGTATTTT
TRBV6-1	TRBJ2-7	NA	TRBD1	14	CASNGDRWFLEQYF	TGTGCCAGCAACGGGGACAGGTGGTTTCTCGAGCAGTACTTC
TRBV6-5	TRBJ1-1	NA	NA	12	CASKKLNTEAFF	TGTGCCAGCAAAAAATTAAACACTGAAGCTTTCTTT
TRBV7-8	TRBJ2-1	NA	NA	18	CASSLLRRGVRSYNEQFF	TGTGCCAGCAGCTTACTACGCAGGGGGGTTCGGTCCTACAATGAGCAGTTCTTC
TRBV5-4	TRBJ2-1	NA	NA	14	CASSSPGTPNEQFF	TGTGCCAGCAGCTCCCCCGGGACTCCAAATGAGCAGTTCTTC
TRBV7-8	TRBJ2-2	NA	NA	16	CASSPGQSLPTGELFF	TGTGCCAGCAGCCCCGGACAGAGCCTACCCACCGGGGAGCTGTTTTTT
TRBV27	TRBJ2-7	NA	NA	14	CASSSTAASYEQYF	TGTGCCAGCAGTTCGACAGCCGCTTCCTACGAGCAGTACTTC
TRBV4-1	TRBJ2-7	NA	TRBD1	17	CASSLPLGAGGLYEQYF	TGCGCCAGCAGCCTCCCACTCGGGGCAGGGGGCCTCTACGAGCAGTACTTC
TRBV5-1	TRBJ2-5	NA	NA	14	CASSWTTPQETQYF	TGCGCCAGCAGCTGGACAACTCCCCAAGAGACCCAGTACTTC
TRBV4-2	TRBJ1-1	NA	NA	16	CASSQVRTGRDTEAFF	TGTGCCAGCAGCCAAGTACGAACAGGGAGAGACACTGAAGCTTTCTTT
TRBV10-3	TRBJ2-3	NA	TRBD2	14	CAISDGRTADTQYF	TGTGCCATCAGTGACGGGAGGACTGCAGATACGCAGTATTTT
TRBV28	TRBJ1-1	NA	TRBD1	14	CASSSGQGTTEAFF	TGTGCCAGCAGTTCCGGACAGGGAACCACTGAAGCTTTCTTT
TRBV7-6	TRBJ2-2	NA	TRBD2	16	CASSLGGSGFTGELFF	TGTGCCAGCAGCTTAGGCGGGAGTGGGTTCACCGGGGAGCTGTTTTTT
TRBV10-2	TRBJ2-1	NA	NA	16	CASSGLGAGSYNEQFF	TGCGCCAGCAGCGGGTTGGGAGCGGGCTCCTACAATGAGCAGTTCTTC
TRBV5-4	TRBJ1-3	once	NA	15	CASSLVSGLGNTIYF	TGTGCCAGCAGCTTGGTATCTGGGCTCGGAAACACCATATATTTT
TRBV19	TRBJ2-7	NA	TRBD2	15	CASSRRLAGANEQYF	TGTGCCAGTAGCAGAAGACTAGCGGGAGCCAACGAGCAGTACTTC
TRBV30	TRBJ2-2	once	NA	13	CAWIRGGAGELFF	TGTGCCTGGATTCGGGGAGGTGCCGGGGAGCTGTTTTTT
TRBV25-1	TRBJ1-4	NA	NA	13	CASSDGGWEKLFF	TGTGCCAGCAGTGATGGGGGGTGGGAAAAACTGTTTTTT
TRBV7-9	TRBJ2-1	NA	NA	19	CASSPWVGSSGLGGNEQFF	TGTGCCAGCAGCCCCTGGGTCGGGTCTAGCGGATTAGGGGGCAATGAGCAGTTCTTC
TRBV25-1	TRBJ1-1	NA	NA	12	CASSDWDKEAFF	TGTGCCAGCAGTGATTGGGACAAGGAAGCTTTCTTT
TRBV11-2	TRBJ2-3	NA	NA	12	CASSSTVDTQYF	TGTGCCAGCAGCTCGACAGTAGATACGCAGTATTTT
TRBV6-4	TRBJ1-1	NA	NA	14	CASSDWGGSTEAFF	TGTGCCAGCAGTGACTGGGGGGGGTCTACTGAAGCTTTCTTT
TRBV28	TRBJ2-3	NA	TRBD1	14	CASKRTGVSDTQYF	TGTGCCAGCAAACGGACAGGGGTTTCGGATACGCAGTATTTT
TRBV10-3	TRBJ2-5	once	TRBD2	16	CAISGRPSGGDETQYF	TGTGCCATCAGTGGAAGGCCTAGCGGGGGAGATGAGACCCAGTACTTC